This entry lists 5 T cell receptor beta chains sequenced from one sample in a study of chemoradiotherapy in HPV16-positive cancers. Profiling relied on immunoSEQ multiplex PCR, and the TCRdb table lists in-frame clones only, not all of them. Seen here are 30,000 or so clones, 88% observed once, and the top ten hold about 5%. Material: blood, obtained from a patient who underwent chemoradiotherapy. All receptors derive from a human donor with HPV-associated anogenital cancer.

This sequence joins TRBV6-1 and TRBJ1-5; D possibly corresponds to TRBD1 (5 bases). Trimming shortened V by 7 bases and J by 7 bases, and 17 bases separated the two germline ends. The germline V gene encodes CDR1 MNHNS and CDR2 SASEGT. This CDR3 has 14 residues. The CDR3 reads CASTAGQGGQPQHF. CDR3 sequence (DNA): TGTGCCAGCACCGCGGGGCAGGGAGGCCAGCCCCAGCATTTT.

This clone was picked up a small number of times. This chain uses TRBV5-6 with TRBJ2-7; 7 bases map to TRBD1. CDR1 is SGHDT and CDR2 is YYEEEE in the germline V gene. Trimming removed 4 bases from V and 2 bases from J; junction bases left unmatched: 3. The CDR3 is made up of 13 amino acids. The CDR3 nucleotides are TGTGCCAGCAGCGTTGGACAGGCCTACGAGCAGTACTTC. Translation gives CASSVGQAYEQYF.

The chain employs TRBV6-5 and TRBJ2-7; TRBD1 matches 7 bases. Germline-derived CDR1 and CDR2 are MNHEY and SVGAGI. V was pared by 2 bases and J by 3 bases, with 4 bases of the junction left unmatched. This CDR3 has 14 residues. The CDR3 protein is CASSYQDRIYEQYF. The CDR3 DNA reads as TGTGCCAGCAGTTACCAGGACAGGATCTACGAGCAGTACTTC.

The chain is built from TRBV6-4 and TRBJ1-1; D is unresolved. The V end was cut by 3 bases, the J end by 0 bases, with 5 bases between. Germline values: CDR1 MRHNA, CDR2 SNTAGT. The CDR3 contains 13 residues. The CDR3 protein is CASSEDLNTEAFF. The CDR3 DNA sequence: TGTGCCAGCAGTGAAGATTTGAACACTGAAGCTTTCTTT.

This rearrangement joins TRBV2 to TRBJ2-3; TRBD2 agrees at 8 bases. The V gene end was trimmed by 11 bases and the J gene end by 5 bases; junction bases not matched to a gene: 9. The CDR3 spans 13 residues. Germline V CDR1 and CDR2: SNHLY, FYNNEI. CDR3 loop: CAGHRGGEDTQYF. The DNA of the CDR3 is TGTGCCGGGCATCGGGGGGGCGAAGATACGCAGTATTTT.